This T cell receptor beta chain was found in a study of cytomegalovirus exposure and HLA in healthy donors. Study-level points and caveats: Versus the roughly 700-donor mean, an Asian-associated ancestry cluster reportedly showed fewer N-insertions in a later analysis.

It was with 60 Vbeta and 13 Jbeta primers that the PCR ran. Per the original data handling: As a later analysis found, there were 60 million to 90 million unique TCR beta chains, of which about 10 million were shared. Only in-frame clones appear in the TCRdb table, and some are missing; sequencing was by immunoSEQ multiplex PCR. The DNA gave D and trimming, while V, J and clone size come from that table. Of roughly 100,000 clones listed, 66% were seen once; the top ten hold around 3.3%. At the time of sampling, donors were nominally healthy, though unrecorded immune exposures were likely. As to this clone: Its target is unknown.

The CDR3 loop spans 14 amino acids. V lost 6 bases to trimming and J lost 5 bases; unmatched junction nucleotides: 6. CDR1 and CDR2 from the germline V gene are MNHEY and SVGAGI. The V call is TRBV6-5, the J call TRBJ1-2, with 10 bases fitting TRBD1. Sequences were obtained from PBMCs. The receptor comes from a woman between 45 and 60 years old in good health and CMV-seronegative. The DNA of the CDR3 is TGTGCCAGCAGATCACCGGGACAGGGGTATGGCTACACCTTC. It yields the protein CASRSPGQGYGYTF.